Presented here are 25 T cell receptor beta chains from one specimen sequenced in a study of cytomegalovirus exposure and HLA in healthy donors. This table comes from immunoSEQ multiplex PCR, and its TCRdb copy is limited to in-frame clones, with some not included. The repertoire has 150,000 to 200,000 clones, 75% to 90% of them found once; the top ten carry 2% to 2.5%. Sequencing input: PBMCs. These receptors were obtained from a young woman in good health and CMV-seronegative.

The chain links TRBV6-5 to TRBJ1-1; 7 bases are shared with TRBD1. The CDR3 sequence is 15 residues long. The V gene end was trimmed by 5 bases and the J gene end by 5 bases; junction bases not matched to a gene: 11. Per germline, CDR1 MNHEY and CDR2 SVGAGI. The CDR3 DNA sequence: TGTGCCAGCAGTCTGTGGACAGGCGGCCTAACTGAAGCTTTCTTT. Its translation: CASSLWTGGLTEAFF.

The rearrangement uses TRBV2 and TRBJ1-4; weak D call: TRBD1 (6 bases). The CDR3 consists of 14 residues. Germline V CDR1 and CDR2: SNHLY, FYNNEI. V lost 2 bases to trimming and J lost 8 bases, with 12 bases between them. The CDR3 region is CASSERGGEEKLFF. CDR3 sequence (DNA): TGTGCCAGCAGTGAAAGAGGGGGAGAAGAAAAACTGTTTTTT.

This rearrangement joins TRBV5-1 to TRBJ1-4; 7 positions match TRBD1. Trimming cost V 4 bases and J 12 bases; bases outside gene matches: 12. Germline lookup yields CDR1 SGHRS and CDR2 YFSETQ. This CDR3 region has 14 residues. The CDR3, as DNA: TGCGCCAGCAGCCTTGACAGGGTAGATGAGGAACTGTTTTTT. Its protein product is CASSLDRVDEELFF.

As for this clone: Other DNA sequences in this specimen translate into the identical CDR3. The gene calls are TRBV9 and TRBJ2-5; TRBD1 aligns across 10 bases. CDR3 length: 15 amino acids. The germline V gene encodes CDR1 SGDLS and CDR2 YYNGEE. V shed 0 bases, J shed 5 bases, and the junction held 4 bases outside the gene matches. This CDR3 reads CASSVAGGQGETQYF. CDR3 nucleotides: TGTGCCAGCAGCGTAGCGGGGGGACAGGGGGAGACCCAGTACTTC.

This clone was detected a few times. The genes are TRBV6-1 and TRBJ1-1; D is unclear. V shed 2 bases and J shed 1 base, with 2 bases lying between them. Germline CDR1 is MNHNS and CDR2 is SASEGT. This CDR3 comprises 12 residues. CDR3 region: CASSEQNTEAFF. The CDR3 bases are TGTGCCAGCAGTGAACAGAACACTGAAGCTTTCTTT.

This clone was seen just once. The V call is TRBV4-3, the J call TRBJ2-5; 7 nucleotides line up with TRBD2. The CDR3 is made up of 15 amino acids. V was clipped by 4 bases and J by 4 bases; unmatched bases: 9. In germline, CDR1 is LGHNA, CDR2 YSLEER. The CDR3 reads CASSRQRGLRETQYF. The DNA for the CDR3 is TGCGCCAGCAGCCGACAGAGGGGACTACGAGAGACCCAGTACTTC.

V gene TRBV5-1 combines with J gene TRBJ2-7; 8 bases fit TRBD1. The germline gives CDR1 SGHRS, CDR2 YFSETQ. CDR3 length: 15 amino acids. After removal of 0 bases from V and 6 bases from J, the junction contained 8 bases not matched to a gene. The CDR3 DNA is TGCGCCAGCAGCTTGGGGACCGCGACAGGGGTCGAGCAGTACTTC. Translated, it gives CASSLGTATGVEQYF. Filled out from reference TRBV5-1 and TRBJ2-7, the complete variable domain reads KAGVTQTPRYLIKTRGQQVTLSCSPISGHRSVSWYQQTPGQGLQFLFEYFSETQRNKGNFPGRFSGRQFSNSRSEMNVSTLELGDSALYLCASSLGTATGVEQYFGPGTRLTVT.

The chain is built from TRBV18 and TRBJ2-3; 9 bases are a match to TRBD2. The CDR3 length is 16 residues. Germline-derived CDR1 and CDR2 are KGHSH and LQKENI. V dropped 3 bases and J dropped 6; count of bases not matched to a gene: 10. DNA for the CDR3: TGTGCCAGCTCACCGGTGACTAGCGGCATCAGGGATACGCAGTATTTT. Translating gives CASSPVTSGIRDTQYF.

This rearrangement joins TRBV5-4 to TRBJ1-2, with D possibly being TRBD1 (5 bases). V was trimmed by 4 bases and J by 4 bases, leaving 14 bases between them. Germline-derived CDR1 and CDR2 are SGHNT and YYREEE (reference sequence). The CDR3 totals 14 residues. CDR3 DNA: TGTGCCAGCAGCCGGACGGTCGGGGGCTATGGCTACACCTTC. Its translation: CASSRTVGGYGYTF.

The J gene is TRBJ2-5, the V gene TRBV5-1; 10 bases are shared with TRBD2. The CDR3 loop spans 16 amino acids. Trimming took 0 bases from V and 4 from J; bases not matched to a gene: 6. The germline V gene has CDR1 SGHRS and CDR2 YFSETQ. The CDR3 bases are TGCGCCAGCAGCTTGGTGGCTAGCGGGAGAAGAGAGACCCAGTACTTC. Encoded protein: CASSLVASGRRETQYF. Filled out from reference TRBV5-1 and TRBJ2-5, the complete variable domain reads KAGVTQTPRYLIKTRGQQVTLSCSPISGHRSVSWYQQTPGQGLQFLFEYFSETQRNKGNFPGRFSGRQFSNSRSEMNVSTLELGDSALYLCASSLVASGRRETQYFGPGTRLLVL.

This sequence joins TRBV7-9 and TRBJ1-1, with 9 bases lining up with TRBD1. The CDR3 runs 18 residues. Germline CDR1 reads SEHNR; CDR2 reads FQNEAQ (reference sequence). V gave up 5 bases and J gave up 0 bases; unmatched junction bases: 13. The CDR3, as DNA: TGTGCCAGCAGCCCCCAAGGCGGGACAGGGTTTATGAACACTGAAGCTTTCTTT. This translates into CASSPQGGTGFMNTEAFF.

The chain carries TRBV7-8 and TRBJ1-2, with TRBD1 matching 10 bases. The germline gives CDR1 SGHVS, CDR2 FQNEAQ. The CDR3 is 18 residues long. V was pared by 0 bases and J by 8 bases, with 15 bases of the junction left unmatched. This CDR3 reads CASSLAPITGTGVEGYTF. The CDR3 coding sequence is TGTGCCAGCAGCTTAGCCCCCATTACCGGGACAGGGGTTGAGGGCTACACCTTC.

The CDR3 region is CASSLFLNLALSYEQYF. The CDR3 region has the DNA TGTGCCAGCAGCTTGTTTCTGAATTTGGCTCTCTCCTACGAGCAGTACTTC. This chain links TRBV5-8 with TRBJ2-7; no firm D call. V gave up 1 base and J gave up 0 bases, with 17 bases separating them. The CDR3 covers 17 residues. Germline V lookup: CDR1 SGHTS, CDR2 YDEGEE.

This rearrangement joins TRBV4-1 to TRBJ2-7, with D maybe TRBD1 (5 bases). Trimming shortened V by 2 bases and J by 4 bases, and 15 bases separated the two germline ends. The CDR3 is 15 amino acids. Germline assignment: CDR1 MGHRA and CDR2 YSYEKL. CDR3 region: CASSQTSGNRYEQYF. For the CDR3, the DNA is TGCGCCAGCAGCCAAACCTCAGGGAATAGGTACGAGCAGTACTTC.

The chain is built from TRBV19 and TRBJ1-5, with 7 bases that match TRBD1. Germline V gene sequence: CDR1 LNHDA, CDR2 SQIVND (reference sequence). The CDR3 has 16 amino acids. The V segment lost 5 bases and the J segment 7 bases; nucleotides outside the gene matches: 14. For the CDR3, the DNA is TGTGCCAGTAGTGCGACAGGGTTTACATTGTGGCAGCCCCAGCATTTT. Encoded protein: CASSATGFTLWQPQHF. The full variable domain, rest sourced from reference TRBV19 and TRBJ1-5, is DGGITQSPKYLFRKEGQNVTLSCEQNLNHDAMYWYRQDPGQGLRLIYYSQIVNDFQKGDIAEGYSVSREKKESFPLTVTSAQKNPTAFYLCASSATGFTLWQPQHFGDGTRLSIL.

The CDR3 sequence: CASSGIYRGTGELFF. Written as DNA, the CDR3 is TGTGCCAGCAGCGGCATATATAGAGGGACCGGGGAGCTGTTTTTT. The rearrangement links TRBV7-9 to TRBJ2-2, with a weak D call TRBD2 (5 bases). CDR3 size: 15 residues. The V gene's germline CDR1 is SEHNR and CDR2 FQNEAQ (reference sequence). Between the trimmed V and J ends, which lost 5 bases and 5 bases, there was a span of 15 bases.

The V gene is TRBV2, the J gene TRBJ2-4, with 7 bases aligning to TRBD1. Germline V lookup: CDR1 SNHLY, CDR2 FYNNEI. V was pared by 6 bases and J by 2 bases, with 4 bases of the junction left unmatched. The CDR3 sequence is 14 residues long. The CDR3 sequence: CASRAGGSKNIQYF. In DNA, the CDR3 is TGTGCCAGCAGGGCAGGGGGTTCCAAAAACATTCAGTACTTC.

This clone was seen once. The sample carries other DNA sequences with the same CDR3. This chain links TRBV27 with TRBJ2-7, with D hard to call. CDR1 is MNHEY and CDR2 is SMNVEV in the germline V gene (reference sequence). CDR3 size: 12 residues. Trimming removed 5 bases at V and 0 bases at J, with 5 bases between. The CDR3 sequence: CASSINSYEQYF. As DNA, the CDR3 is TGTGCCAGCAGTATAAACTCCTACGAGCAGTACTTC.

CDR3 sequence (DNA): TGTGCCAGCAGCTTGTACAGGGGGAACACTGAAGCTTTCTTT. Its protein is CASSLYRGNTEAFF. V usage is TRBV5-6 and J usage is TRBJ1-1, with TRBD1 identical over 7 bases. V lost 1 base to trimming and J lost 1 base; unmatched junction nucleotides: 1. The germline CDR1 and CDR2 sequences are SGHDT and YYEEEE. CDR3 length equals 14 residues.

The chain couples TRBV9 to TRBJ2-7; 7 positions match TRBD2. CDR1 is SGDLS and CDR2 is YYNGEE in the germline V gene. V dropped 2 bases and J dropped 2; count of bases not matched to a gene: 7. The CDR3 totals 15 residues. Written as DNA, the CDR3 is TGTGCCAGCAGCGTGGCATCTAGCGGAACCTACGAGCAGTACTTC. As protein: CASSVASSGTYEQYF.

The chain couples TRBV6-1 to TRBJ2-3, with a tentative D call TRBD1 (6 bases). CDR1 is MNHNS, CDR2 SASEGT, per germline. V lost 6 bases to trimming and J lost 1 base, with 14 bases between them. There are 15 residues in the CDR3. The CDR3 nucleotides read TGTGCCAGCAGCAAAGACAGGATACGCACAGATACGCAGTATTTT. It codes for CASSKDRIRTDTQYF.

V is TRBV27 and J is TRBJ2-5, with D maybe TRBD2 (6 bases). The CDR3 has 14 amino acids. Germline values: CDR1 MNHEY, CDR2 SMNVEV (reference sequence). Trimming removed 4 bases from V and 3 bases from J, with 12 bases in between. The CDR3 DNA sequence: TGTGCCAGCAGTTACGGGGGACCCGAAGAGACCCAGTACTTC. Translating gives CASSYGGPEETQYF.

A single count supports this clone. The V and J genes are TRBV7-6 and TRBJ2-7, with D perhaps TRBD2 (7 bases). The CDR3 is 14 residues long. V lost 2 bases to trimming and J lost 6 bases, with 14 bases between them. CDR1 is SGHVS, CDR2 FNYEAQ, per germline. The CDR3 DNA reads TGTGCCAGCAGCTTATCCAGGGGAGGGCTCGAGCAGTACTTC. Amino acids: CASSLSRGGLEQYF.

The chain is built from TRBV11-2 and TRBJ1-5; weak D call: TRBD1 (5 bases). The CDR3 runs 13 residues. In germline, CDR1 is SGHAT, CDR2 FQNNGV. V lost 2 bases and J lost 7, with 9 bases in between. The CDR3 reads CASSLWGDQPQHF. CDR3 coding DNA: TGTGCCAGCAGCTTATGGGGCGACCAGCCCCAGCATTTT.

The genes are TRBV5-5 and TRBJ2-7; TRBD2 matches 10 bases. The CDR3 sequence is 14 residues long. Per the germline V gene, CDR1 is SGHKS and CDR2 is YYEKEE (reference sequence). V lost 6 bases and J lost 5; bases outside the gene matches: 8. The CDR3 nucleotides read TGTGCCAGCACTTGGGGAGCGGGGGGGAACGAGCAGTACTTC. Translation gives CASTWGAGGNEQYF.